The 7 T cell receptor beta chains presented below share a single source sample, sequenced in a study of blood T cell repertoires in COVID-19. Generated by immunoSEQ multiplex PCR, the TCRdb table keeps only in-frame clones and is missing some. The sample contains hundreds of thousands of clones, approximately 83% of which appear only once. Sequencing was performed on peripheral blood. These TCRs come from a woman between 25 and 40 years old who had recovered from COVID-19.

The rearrangement links TRBV6-5 to TRBJ1-2; 9 bases align to TRBD1. V shed 6 bases and J 2 bases; nucleotides not matched to a gene: 7. Germline CDR1 is MNHEY and CDR2 is SVGAGI. CDR3 length equals 15 residues. CDR3 nucleotide sequence: TGTGCCAGCAGCCCCGGGACAGGGAAAAACTATGGCTACACCTTC. This encodes CASSPGTGKNYGYTF.

This chain joins TRBV6-5 and TRBJ2-2; a possible D gene is TRBD2 (6 bases). Trimming took 2 bases from V and 6 from J, leaving 16 bases between them. CDR3 length: 16 amino acids. CDR1 MNHEY and CDR2 SVGAGI come from the germline V gene. CDR3 coding DNA: TGTGCCAGCAGTTACAGATCGACGGGAGTAGCCGGGGAGCTGTTTTTT. Amino acids: CASSYRSTGVAGELFF.

This clone was seen only once. The chain recombines TRBV27 with TRBJ2-7; D is perhaps TRBD2 (6 bases). The CDR3 is made up of 13 amino acids. Germline CDR1 reads MNHEY; CDR2 reads SMNVEV (reference sequence). V gave up 6 bases and J gave up 3 bases, with 12 bases separating them. In nucleotides, the CDR3 is TGTGCCAGCAGCCTGGGGGGTCTCTACGAGCAGTACTTC. Translation gives CASSLGGLYEQYF.

The V gene is TRBV14, the J gene TRBJ2-7; TRBD2 matches at 8 bases. The CDR3 sequence is 16 residues long. Germline assignment: CDR1 SGHDN and CDR2 FVKESK. The V and J ends lost 1 base and 3 bases, in that order; junction bases with no gene match: 8. CDR3 bases: TGTGCCAGCAGCCAAGGGGGTAGCGGGACCCACTACGAGCAGTACTTC. Residues: CASSQGGSGTHYEQYF.

The V and J genes are TRBV4-2 and TRBJ1-5; unclear D gene. CDR1 and CDR2 (germline): LGHNA, YNFKEQ. This CDR3 comprises 14 residues. V lost 0 bases, J lost 6 bases, and 9 bases lay in between. Here the CDR3 DNA reads TGTGCCAGCAGCCAAGATGCATCGGGTCAGCCCCAGCATTTT. Protein sequence: CASSQDASGQPQHF.

The genes are TRBV18 and TRBJ2-1, with TRBD2 matching over 9 bases. After removal of 6 bases from V and 0 bases from J, the junction contained 3 bases not matched to a gene. Germline V gene data show CDR1 as KGHSH and CDR2 as LQKENI. There are 15 residues in the CDR3. The CDR3 sequence: CASSPSGTSYNEQFF. The CDR3 region has the DNA TGTGCCAGCTCGCCTAGCGGGACCTCCTACAATGAGCAGTTCTTC.

V is TRBV3-1 (or the pseudogene TRBV3-2) and J is TRBJ2-7; D may be TRBD1 (6 bases). CDR1 and CDR2 (germline): LGHDT, YNNKEL (reference sequence). The ends were cut back, 0 bases at V and 2 bases at J, with 14 bases in the middle. CDR3 length: 16 residues. The CDR3 nucleotides are TGTGCCAGCAGCCAAGACCCCCCGGACAGACCCTACGAGCAGTACTTC. Protein product: CASSQDPPDRPYEQYF.